These T cell receptor beta chains were read from a single sample in a study of blood T cells in healthy people across ages. Using its own MiXCR run on the 5' RACE reads, TCRdb lists one record per CDR3 protein. The sample contains roughly 800,000 distinct CDR3 sequences, roughly 64% of which appear only once. Input material: blood. These receptors came from a man aged 30 to 45 in good health. Each CDR3 is given with its conserved first and last residue. The D gene is left open where the match is weak. Clone sizes are given selectively: once, few, many, or a class where the clone is expanded.

size	D	V	J	DNA	CDR3
-	-	TRBV19	TRBJ1-2	TGTGCCAGTAGGAGGGCGGCTAACTATGGCTACACCTTC	CASRRAANYGYTF
-	-	TRBV18	TRBJ2-3	TGTGCCAGCTCACCACCCCTTCCGGGGCGCACAGATACGCAGTATTTT	CASSPPLPGRTDTQYF
-	TRBD1	TRBV11-3	TRBJ2-3	TGTGCCAGCAGCAGCCGGGACAGGGACACAGATACGCAGTATTTT	CASSSRDRDTDTQYF
-	-	TRBV28	TRBJ2-5	TGTGCCAGCAGTTTACGAAAGGGGTTCGGAGAGACCCAGTACTTC	CASSLRKGFGETQYF
once	-	TRBV20-1	TRBJ1-4	TGCAGTGCTAGAGCTGACACTAATGAAAAACTGTTTTTT	CSARADTNEKLFF
few	TRBD1	TRBV7-2	TRBJ2-7	TGTGCCAGCAAAGCCGGGACAGCGACCTACGAGCAGTACTTC	CASKAGTATYEQYF
-	-	TRBV7-8	TRBJ2-5	TGTGCCAGCAGCTTCCAGAGGGGGACGGAGACCCAGTACTTC	CASSFQRGTETQYF
few	TRBD1	TRBV2	TRBJ2-5	TGTGCCAGCAGTGCCCGGACAGGGGGAGAGACCCAGTACTTC	CASSARTGGETQYF
few	-	TRBV7-2	TRBJ2-1	TGTGCCAGCAGCGTTATAGGGGATGAGCAGTTCTTC	CASSVIGDEQFF
once	-	TRBV9	TRBJ1-4	TGTGCCAGCAGCGTTGGGGGGCTGGGGGAAAAACTGTTTTTT	CASSVGGLGEKLFF
-	TRBD1	TRBV5-1	TRBJ2-7	TGCGCCAGCAGCTGGGACAGCGAGTACGAGCAGTACTTC	CASSWDSEYEQYF
-	-	TRBV5-1	TRBJ1-6	TGCGCCAGCAAAGCGTCGGGACAACGGAATTCACCCCTCCACTTT	CASKASGQRNSPLHF
-	TRBD2	TRBV4-1	TRBJ2-3	TGCGCCAGCAGCCAAGCAAGCGGGGTTCCCACAGATACGCAGTATTTT	CASSQASGVPTDTQYF
-	-	TRBV4-2	TRBJ2-1	TGTGCCAGCAGCCATAACACGAATGACAATGAGCAGTTCTTC	CASSHNTNDNEQFF
-	-	TRBV20-1	TRBJ2-3	TGCAGTGCGAGGCGGGGCGGTAGCACAGATATGCAGTATTTT	CSARRGGSTDMQYF
-	-	TRBV7-2	TRBJ1-1	TGTGCCAGCAGCTTATCTGGGATGAACACTGAAGCTTTCTTT	CASSLSGMNTEAFF
-	TRBD1	TRBV28	TRBJ2-3	TGTGCCAGCAGTTCGCGGGGACAGGGGGACACAGATACGCAGTATTTT	CASSSRGQGDTDTQYF
-	-	TRBV5-1	TRBJ2-2	TGCGCCAGCAGCTGGGACGGTAACACCGGGGAGCTGTTTTTT	CASSWDGNTGELFF
-	-	TRBV20-1	TRBJ2-1	TGCAGTGCAACTCTAGCGACACTCTACAATGAGCAGTTCTTC	CSATLATLYNEQFF
-	-	TRBV7-9	TRBJ2-5	TGTGCCAGCAGGGGAGACGGGGCCCAAGAGACCCAGTACTTC	CASRGDGAQETQYF
-	-	TRBV4-2	TRBJ1-2	TGTGCCAGCAGTCCCACTGGGACGGTGACCTCCTATGGCTACACCTTC	CASSPTGTVTSYGYTF
-	TRBD1	TRBV7-9	TRBJ2-3	TGTGCCAGCAGCTGGGACAGGGTCACAGATACGCAGTATTTT	CASSWDRVTDTQYF